A selection of T cell receptor beta chains follows, all from one sample in a study of blood T cell repertoires in COVID-19. Here immunoSEQ multiplex PCR was the method, and the copy in TCRdb shows in-frame clones only, minus some. The sample lists fewer than 450,000 clones; 80% to 95% were seen once. The material sequenced was PBMCs or T cells enriched from blood (not recorded which). The receptor set was obtained from a man aged 18 to 35 who had recovered from COVID-19. The CDR3 runs from the conserved cysteine through the conserved F or W. Fields, in order: V gene, clone size, J gene, D gene, CDR3 DNA, CDR3 protein. The D gene is left open where the match is weak. The listing skips clone size in some rows; elsewhere it reads once, few, many or a size class.

>TRBV3-1/TRBV3-2|.|TRBJ1-2|TRBD1
TGTGCCAGCAGCCTAGAGGACAGGGCTGGCTACACCTTC
CASSLEDRAGYTF
>TRBV2|.|TRBJ2-5|.
TGTGCCAGCAGTGAAGCGCGCGCGGGAGAGACCCAGTACTTC
CASSEARAGETQYF
>TRBV28|.|TRBJ2-7|TRBD2
TGTGCCAGCAGTTTAGCGGGAGGGTCCTACGAGCAGTACTTC
CASSLAGGSYEQYF
>TRBV6-4|.|TRBJ2-1|.
TGTGCCAGCAGTGACTCCCCCTCCAATGAGCAGTTCTTC
CASSDSPSNEQFF
>TRBV5-6|few|TRBJ1-6|TRBD1
TGTGCCAGCAGCTTACAGGGGTTGAACTGGTCACCCCTCCACTTT
CASSLQGLNWSPLHF
>TRBV10-3|.|TRBJ1-3|.
TGTGCCATCAGTGAGTGGCAGTTAAATGGAAACACCATATATTTT
CAISEWQLNGNTIYF
>TRBV7-3|.|TRBJ2-2|.
TGTGCCAGCAGCTTAGGCAGGGGCGGAACCGGGGAGCTGTTTTTT
CASSLGRGGTGELFF
>TRBV24-1|.|TRBJ2-2|.
TGTGCCACCAGTGATCCCGGGAATCGAGTTACCGGGGAGCTGTTTTTT
CATSDPGNRVTGELFF
>TRBV30|once|TRBJ2-2|TRBD2
TGTGCCTGGGGGGACCTGGGGACTAGTGGCATCACCGGGGAGCTGTTTTTT
CAWGDLGTSGITGELFF
>TRBV20-1|.|TRBJ1-2|TRBD1
TGCAGTGCTAGTGATAGGGGGCCGGGCTATGGCTACACCTTC
CSASDRGPGYGYTF
>TRBV30|once|TRBJ1-5|.
TGTGCCTGGAGTTACAACAGCAATCAGCCCCAGCATTTT
CAWSYNSNQPQHF
>TRBV28|.|TRBJ1-6|.
TGTGCCAGCAGTTTAACACAATATAATTCACCCCTCCACTTT
CASSLTQYNSPLHF
>TRBV18|few|TRBJ1-5|.
TGTGCCAGCTCAGCGGCCGAGGATCAGCCCCAGCATTTT
CASSAAEDQPQHF
>TRBV5-5|.|TRBJ2-5|.
TGTGCCAGCAGCTTGGTGGTTGGAGGGCGAGTAGAGACCCAGTACTTC
CASSLVVGGRVETQYF
>TRBV6-5|.|TRBJ1-6|TRBD1
TGTGCCAGCAGTCCTACAGGGGTCTCACCCCTCCACTTT
CASSPTGVSPLHF
>TRBV6-5|.|TRBJ2-2|TRBD2
TGTGCCAGCAGTTCGGCGGGAGCTGGCACCGGGGAGCTGTTTTTT
CASSSAGAGTGELFF
>TRBV20-1|.|TRBJ2-1|.
TGCAGTGCTAGTCCTACAAGGAGCTCCTACAATGAGCAGTTCTTC
CSASPTRSSYNEQFF
>TRBV5-4|.|TRBJ2-1|TRBD2
TGTGCCAGCAGCTTATCCCCTAGCGGGGTTAACTACAATGAGCAGTTCTTC
CASSLSPSGVNYNEQFF
>TRBV11-2|few|TRBJ1-1|.
TGTGCCAGCAGCCTAGCCTCTGGGCTTAACACTGAAGCTTTCTTT
CASSLASGLNTEAFF
>TRBV29-1|.|TRBJ1-2|TRBD1
TGCAGCTTCCAATCAGGACAGGGGGACTATGGCTACACCTTC
CSFQSGQGDYGYTF
>TRBV6-4|.|TRBJ2-7|TRBD2
TGTGCCAGCAAGGAGTCTGCGGGAGGGCCTTACGAGCAGTACTTC
CASKESAGGPYEQYF
>TRBV10-2|.|TRBJ2-7|TRBD2
TGCGCCAGCAGTGAGTCGGGGGGGGCCTACGAGCAGTACTTC
CASSESGGAYEQYF
>TRBV5-4|.|TRBJ2-1|.
TGTGCCAGCAGCCGGCCTAGCGCCCACAATGAGCAGTTCTTC
CASSRPSAHNEQFF
>TRBV3-1/TRBV3-2|.|TRBJ1-4|TRBD1
TGTGCCAGCAGAGAACAGGGGGCAGGTGAAAAACTGTTTTTT
CASREQGAGEKLFF
>TRBV5-6|.|TRBJ2-1|TRBD1
TGTGCCAGCACCCAGGGGGCTGGAGGTGAGCAGTTCTTC
CASTQGAGGEQFF
>TRBV11-2|.|TRBJ2-3|.
TGTGCCAGCAGCTTAGGTGGGCTGCCTACAGATACGCAGTATTTT
CASSLGGLPTDTQYF
>TRBV6-5|.|TRBJ1-5|.
TGTGCCAGCAGAAACGATGCGAGGGGCAATCAGCCCCAGCATTTT
CASRNDARGNQPQHF
>TRBV27|.|TRBJ1-5|.
TGTGCCAGCAGTTTGACGGGGGGTCAGCCCCAGCATTTT
CASSLTGGQPQHF
>TRBV7-8|.|TRBJ2-3|TRBD1
TGTGCCAGCAGCGCTACAGGGGGTGTGTTGACAGATACGCAGTATTTT
CASSATGGVLTDTQYF
>TRBV9|.|TRBJ1-3|.
TGTGCCAGCAGCGCGGGGGTAGGGGACCTGATCTCTGGAAACACCATATATTTT
CASSAGVGDLISGNTIYF
>TRBV6-5|.|TRBJ1-2|.
TGTGCCAGCAGTTCGACAGCCTATGGCTACACCTTC
CASSSTAYGYTF
>TRBV27|.|TRBJ1-5|.
TGTGCCAGCAGTTTAATAGCCCATAGCAATCAGCCCCAGCATTTT
CASSLIAHSNQPQHF
>TRBV7-9|.|TRBJ1-1|TRBD1
TGTGCCAGCAGCTTGAGGGGGCAGGACACTGAAGCTTTCTTT
CASSLRGQDTEAFF
>TRBV9|.|TRBJ1-3|TRBD1
TGTGCCAGCAGCGGAGGGGAAGACAGGGGTGGAAACACCATATATTTT
CASSGGEDRGGNTIYF
>TRBV5-4|.|TRBJ2-5|.
TGTGCCAGCAGCTTCCGTCTAGGGAGGCAAGAGACCCAGTACTTC
CASSFRLGRQETQYF
>TRBV9|.|TRBJ1-1|.
TGTGCCAGCAGCCCGGGAGTGTGGGTGAACACTGAAGCTTTCTTT
CASSPGVWVNTEAFF
>TRBV27|.|TRBJ1-5|.
TGTGCCAGCAGTTTAGGTCAGGGGACCTATAGCAATCAGCCCCAGCATTTT
CASSLGQGTYSNQPQHF
>TRBV7-7|.|TRBJ2-5|.
TGTGCCAGCAGCGACGGGGTAGGGCGCCAAGAGACCCAGTACTTC
CASSDGVGRQETQYF
>TRBV7-9|.|TRBJ1-2|.
TGTGCCAGCAGCTTAGTGATGGCAGGGGGCTACACCTTC
CASSLVMAGGYTF
>TRBV27|once|TRBJ1-5|.
TGTGCCAGCAGTCAATCACAGAGCCTGATGACCCAGCATTTT
CASSQSQSLMTQHF
>TRBV6-5|.|TRBJ1-1|TRBD1
TGTGCCAGCAACTTAGGACAGGGTATGAACACTGAAGCTTTCTTT
CASNLGQGMNTEAFF
>TRBV7-9|.|TRBJ1-3|.
TGTGCCAGCAGCTTAAATATAGGAAACACCATATATTTT
CASSLNIGNTIYF
>TRBV29-1|.|TRBJ1-5|TRBD1
TGCAGCGTTGGACAGGGTGGCAATCAGCCCCAGCATTTT
CSVGQGGNQPQHF
>TRBV24-1|.|TRBJ2-2|TRBD1
TGTGCCACCGCCTCTCGGACAGGGTCTAACACCGGGGAGCTGTTTTTT
CATASRTGSNTGELFF
>TRBV3-1/TRBV3-2|once|TRBJ1-6|TRBD1
TGTGCCAGCAGCCGACCGGGACAGGATTCACCCCTCCACTTT
CASSRPGQDSPLHF
>TRBV2|once|TRBJ1-2|.
TGTGCCAGCAGTGTTGGGCAGGGAATTAGAGGCTACACCTTC
CASSVGQGIRGYTF
>TRBV20-1|.|TRBJ1-2|.
TGCAGTGCTAGTCGTGGGGAGGGGCCCTATGGCTACACCTTC
CSASRGEGPYGYTF